The rows below give T cell receptor beta chains drawn from one sample of a study of T cell repertoires in cytomegalovirus infection. TCRdb redid the calling of the reads with MiXCR, one entry per CDR3 protein. The data contain about 300,000 distinct CDR3 sequences, approximately 8.9% of them seen just once; the ten biggest clones take up around 2.5%. Input material: PBMCs. All receptors derive from a human donor in good health (CMV status not recorded). Some clones in this sample may be carry-over from other donors' samples. Each CDR3 is given with its conserved first and last residue. D genes are given only for firm matches. Clone size is not always given. Where it is, it says once, few, many or a class for expanded clones.

j_call cdr3_length clone_size d_call v_call cdr3_nt cdr3_aa
TRBJ1-5 14 many NA TRBV6-2/TRBV6-3 TGTGCCAGCAGTTCCACGACAGATAATCAGCCCCAGCATTTT CASSSTTDNQPQHF
TRBJ1-5 14 NA TRBD1 TRBV20-1 TGCAGTGCTAGCCCCGCGAGGGGGCGTCAGCCCCAGCATTTT CSASPARGRQPQHF
TRBJ2-5 14 many NA TRBV11-2 TGTGCCAGCAGCTTAGGTAGAGGGAAAGAGACCCAGTACTTC CASSLGRGKETQYF
TRBJ2-5 14 NA NA TRBV28 TGTGCCAGCAGTTTAGAGAAGCTCCAAGAGACCCAGTACTTC CASSLEKLQETQYF
TRBJ1-2 14 many NA TRBV7-9 TGTGCCAGCAGCTTACCCCGCGCGAACTATGGCTACACCTTC CASSLPRANYGYTF
TRBJ2-7 12 few NA TRBV20-1 TGCAGTGCTAAAGGACAGCTCTACGAGCAGTACTTC CSAKGQLYEQYF
TRBJ2-1 17 NA NA TRBV4-3 TGCGCCAGCAGCCAAGATGAGGGGCAGGGGTATTACAATGAGCAGTTCTTC CASSQDEGQGYYNEQFF
TRBJ1-5 15 few TRBD1 TRBV28 TGTGCCAGCACCCCGACAGGGTCATATCATCAGCCCCAGCATTTT CASTPTGSYHQPQHF
TRBJ2-5 12 many NA TRBV19 TGTGCCAGTAGAGGGCTACAAGAGACCCAGTACTTC CASRGLQETQYF
TRBJ2-3 16 NA TRBD2 TRBV20-1 TGCAGTGCTAGAGGGCTAGCGGGGGGAGATACAGATACGCAGTATTTT CSARGLAGGDTDTQYF
TRBJ1-1 12 many NA TRBV14 TGTGCCAGCAGCAGGACCCGCACTGAAGCTTTCTTT CASSRTRTEAFF
TRBJ1-2 14 many NA TRBV6-2/TRBV6-3 TGTGCCAGCAGTTACTCCGGACAGAATTATGGCTACACCTTC CASSYSGQNYGYTF
TRBJ2-5 16 many TRBD2 TRBV7-2 TGTGCCAGCAGCACTTGGACTAGCGGGGGCCAAGAGACCCAGTACTTC CASSTWTSGGQETQYF
TRBJ1-1 14 many NA TRBV11-3 TGTGCCAGCAGCCGGGGATACATGAACACTGAAGCTTTCTTT CASSRGYMNTEAFF
TRBJ2-5 17 few NA TRBV29-1 TGCAGCGTTGAAGGGGGGTGGCAGGGCCTTCACCAAGAGACCCAGTACTTC CSVEGGWQGLHQETQYF
TRBJ2-3 14 NA TRBD2 TRBV19 TGTGCCAGTAGTGCGCGGGGGGGCCCAGATACGCAGTATTTT CASSARGGPDTQYF
TRBJ2-1 15 many NA TRBV5-1 TGCGCCAGCAGCCCTGAGGGGGGCCTTCTAGGGGAGCAGTTCTTC CASSPEGGLLGEQFF
TRBJ2-1 14 many TRBD2 TRBV7-8 TGTGCCAGCCACTGGGGAGCGGGGGGGCGAAACGGATTCTTC CASHWGAGGRNGFF
TRBJ2-1 15 many TRBD1 TRBV5-1 TGCGCCAGCAGCTTCGACAGGGGGCATTTCGATGAGCAGTTCTTC CASSFDRGHFDEQFF
TRBJ1-1 15 few NA TRBV27 TGTGCCAGCAGTTTATCCCGATGGGGGGGCACTGAAGCTTTCTTT CASSLSRWGGTEAFF
TRBJ1-6 15 many TRBD1 TRBV7-2 TGTGCCAGCAGCCCCGACAGGGTCCAAAATTCACCCCTCCACTTT CASSPDRVQNSPLHF
TRBJ2-2 13 NA NA TRBV6-4 TGTGCCAGCAGTCTGGTCCCCACCGGGGAGCTGTTTTTT CASSLVPTGELFF
TRBJ1-1 13 many NA TRBV12-3/TRBV12-4 TGTGCCAGCAGTTTTGGGGCGAACACTGAAGCTTTCTTT CASSFGANTEAFF
TRBJ2-2 13 many NA TRBV7-9 TGTGCCACCCCGAGAGGGGACACCGGGGAGCTGTTTTTT CATPRGDTGELFF
TRBJ2-3 18 many NA TRBV7-2 TGTGCCAGCAGCGCCTCCCCCCTAGCGAACCCTAGCACAGATACGCAGTATTTT CASSASPLANPSTDTQYF
TRBJ2-7 14 few NA TRBV3-1 TGTGCCAGCAGCCATGGTTTTAACTCCTACGAGCAGTACTTC CASSHGFNSYEQYF
TRBJ2-6 16 many NA TRBV28 TGTGCCAGCAGCGGGGCGGGGGCGCGCGGGGCCAACGTCCTGACTTTC CASSGAGARGANVLTF
TRBJ1-1 13 NA NA TRBV11-1 TGTGCCAGCAGCTTCCCCCTCGGAACTGAAGCTTTCTTT CASSFPLGTEAFF
TRBJ1-1 16 many NA TRBV29-1 TGCAGCGTTGAAGATAGGGGGGGCGCGATCTGGGTTGAAGCTTTCTTT CSVEDRGGAIWVEAFF
TRBJ1-1 18 many TRBD1 TRBV11-2 TGTGCCAGCAGCTTAGACGTCCCGGGACAGGGAGGGTGGACTGAAGCTTTCTTT CASSLDVPGQGGWTEAFF
TRBJ2-4 15 NA NA TRBV29-1 TGCAGCGTTTTGGGGGGGCAGCTGAGGGGTAACATTCAGTACTTC CSVLGGQLRGNIQYF
TRBJ1-5 15 many NA TRBV6-6 TGTGCCAGCAGTTACCCGGGGGGGGTCAATCAGCCCCAGCATTTT CASSYPGGVNQPQHF
TRBJ2-7 14 few NA TRBV28 TGTGCCAGCAGTTCGGGACCGGGGATCTACGAGCAGTACTTC CASSSGPGIYEQYF
TRBJ2-3 15 many NA TRBV28 TGTGCCAGCAGCCCGGATCCCGCGGGGGCGGATACGCAGTATTTT CASSPDPAGADTQYF
TRBJ1-3 14 many TRBD1 TRBV6-2/TRBV6-3 TGTGCCAGCAGTTCGGGACAGGATGGAAACACCATATATTTT CASSSGQDGNTIYF
TRBJ1-1 14 NA NA TRBV6-5 TGTGCCAGCAGTTATAGGGGGTTGGGCACTGAAGCTTTCTTT CASSYRGLGTEAFF
TRBJ2-2 13 many NA TRBV12-5 TGTGCTAATAGAGGGCCCGTGTCCGGGGAGCTGTTTTTT CANRGPVSGELFF
TRBJ1-5 16 many NA TRBV7-8 TGTGCCAGCAGTTTAGGGTTGGGGAGGGCGGTTCAGCCCCAGCATTTT CASSLGLGRAVQPQHF
TRBJ1-4 14 many NA TRBV27 TGTGCCAGCAGCGAGGGAGGGGAAGGTGAAAAACTGTTTTTT CASSEGGEGEKLFF
TRBJ2-2 15 many NA TRBV28 TGTGCCAGCAGAACCGAGGGGAGCGACACCGGGGAGCTGTTTTTT CASRTEGSDTGELFF
TRBJ2-1 19 many TRBD2 TRBV7-9 TGTGCCAGCAGCTCCCGGACTAGCGGGGGGGCCAGGCAATCGAATGAGCAGTTCTTC CASSSRTSGGARQSNEQFF
TRBJ1-1 13 many NA TRBV7-2 TGTGCCAGCAGCTTAGTTAGCGGCACTGAAGCTTTCTTT CASSLVSGTEAFF
TRBJ1-2 12 many NA TRBV7-2 TGTGCCAGCAGCCTGACAGGCTATGGCTACACCTTC CASSLTGYGYTF
TRBJ2-3 16 many NA TRBV24-1 TGTGCCACCAGTGATCCCTTTGGGGCCCCCACAGATACGCAGTATTTT CATSDPFGAPTDTQYF
TRBJ2-3 15 many NA TRBV7-6 TGTGCCAGCAGCTCGGGGGGCCCCATAACAGATACGCAGTATTTT CASSSGGPITDTQYF
TRBJ1-6 15 many NA TRBV28 TGTGCCAGCAGTACCGAGGGTTTAGGGAATTCACCCCTCCACTTT CASSTEGLGNSPLHF
TRBJ1-1 13 few NA TRBV12-3/TRBV12-4 TGTGCCACGGGCGACAGTATGAACACTGAAGCTTTCTTT CATGDSMNTEAFF
TRBJ2-3 16 many NA TRBV25-1 TGTGCCAGCAGCGATGACAGTATTCGGGACACAGATACGCAGTATTTT CASSDDSIRDTDTQYF
TRBJ1-5 12 many NA TRBV29-1 TGCAGCGTTGCCTATAGCAATCAGCCCCAGCATTTT CSVAYSNQPQHF
TRBJ1-5 15 many NA TRBV20-1 TGCAGTGCTACGAGGGGAGTTTATAGCAATCAGCCCCAGCATTTT CSATRGVYSNQPQHF
TRBJ2-2 16 many NA TRBV4-1 TGCGCCAGCAGCCAAGAAGAAGTAGCCCGCACCGGGGAGCTGTTTTTT CASSQEEVARTGELFF
TRBJ2-7 15 many TRBD2 TRBV29-1 TGCAGCGTTGAAGATATGGCGGGGGGCTCCTACGAGCAGTACTTC CSVEDMAGGSYEQYF
TRBJ1-1 15 few NA TRBV19 TGTGCCAGTAGTGTAATAGGGGGGCAGAACACTGAAGCTTTCTTT CASSVIGGQNTEAFF
TRBJ1-2 17 many NA TRBV7-2 TGTGCCAGCAGCTTACCACCCTTAACCGGGACAAACTATGGCTACACCTTC CASSLPPLTGTNYGYTF
TRBJ1-2 11 NA TRBD1 TRBV29-1 TGCAGCGTTGAGGACAGGGGCGGCTACACCTTC CSVEDRGGYTF
TRBJ1-1 14 many TRBD1 TRBV10-3 TGTGCCATCAGGACCGGGACAGAAAACACTGAAGCTTTCTTT CAIRTGTENTEAFF
TRBJ1-1 13 many TRBD1 TRBV20-1 TGCAGTGCTAATGGGGACAGGGGCACTGAAGCTTTCTTT CSANGDRGTEAFF